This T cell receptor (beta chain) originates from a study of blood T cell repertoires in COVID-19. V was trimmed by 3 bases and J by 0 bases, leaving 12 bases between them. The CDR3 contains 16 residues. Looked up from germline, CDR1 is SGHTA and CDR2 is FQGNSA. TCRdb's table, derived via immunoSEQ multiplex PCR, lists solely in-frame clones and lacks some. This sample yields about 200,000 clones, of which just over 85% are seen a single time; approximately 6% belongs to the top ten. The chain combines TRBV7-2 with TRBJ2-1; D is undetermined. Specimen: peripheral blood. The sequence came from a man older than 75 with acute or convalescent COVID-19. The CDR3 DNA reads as TGTGCCAGCAGCTTTTTGCCGAGTGGCTCCTACAATGAGCAGTTCTTC. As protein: CASSFLPSGSYNEQFF.